This entry features one T cell receptor beta chain sequence. Its antigen is unknown. In TCRdb, the RT-PCR reads were re-called with MiXCR into one record per CDR3 protein. Among 400,000 to 550,000 distinct CDR3 sequences, roughly 25% were seen once, and the ten largest hold around 1.8%. Germline loops: CDR1 SGHTA, CDR2 FQGNSA. The CDR3 sequence is 15 residues long. After removal of 2 bases from V and 0 bases from J, the junction contained 4 bases not matched to a gene. This sample was taken from a study of response to subunit inactivated influenza vaccine. Regarding the study as a whole: Each seasonal influenza vaccination recruits few new T cells, the authors suggested.

This sequence joins TRBV7-2 and TRBJ2-7, with 7 bases that match TRBD2. Sequences were derived from CD4+ T cells sorted from PBMCs, sampled about 5 days after vaccination. This TCR was sampled from a man aged 50-60 years who received an inactivated influenza vaccine. The CDR3 bases are TGTGCCAGCAGCTTATCCGGGACTACCTCCTACGAGCAGTACTTC. This gives the protein CASSLSGTTSYEQYF. Filled out from reference TRBV7-2 and TRBJ2-7, the complete variable domain reads GAGVSQSPSNKVTEKGKDVELRCDPISGHTALYWYRQSLGQGLEFLIYFQGNSAPDKSGLPSDRFSAERTGGSVSTLTIQRTQQEDSAVYLCASSLSGTTSYEQYFGPGTRLTVT.